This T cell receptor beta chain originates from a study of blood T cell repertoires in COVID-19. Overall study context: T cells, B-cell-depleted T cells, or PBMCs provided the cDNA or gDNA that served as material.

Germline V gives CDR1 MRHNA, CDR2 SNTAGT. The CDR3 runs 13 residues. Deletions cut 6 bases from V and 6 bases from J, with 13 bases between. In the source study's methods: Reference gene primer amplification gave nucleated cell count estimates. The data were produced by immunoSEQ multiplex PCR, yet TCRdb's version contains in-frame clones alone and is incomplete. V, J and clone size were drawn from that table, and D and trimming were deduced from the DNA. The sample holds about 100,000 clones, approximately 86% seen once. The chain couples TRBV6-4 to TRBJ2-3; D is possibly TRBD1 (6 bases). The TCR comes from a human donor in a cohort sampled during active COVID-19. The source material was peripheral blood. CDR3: CASSATGTDTQYF. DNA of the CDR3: TGTGCCAGCAGCGCGACAGGAACGGATACGCAGTATTTT.